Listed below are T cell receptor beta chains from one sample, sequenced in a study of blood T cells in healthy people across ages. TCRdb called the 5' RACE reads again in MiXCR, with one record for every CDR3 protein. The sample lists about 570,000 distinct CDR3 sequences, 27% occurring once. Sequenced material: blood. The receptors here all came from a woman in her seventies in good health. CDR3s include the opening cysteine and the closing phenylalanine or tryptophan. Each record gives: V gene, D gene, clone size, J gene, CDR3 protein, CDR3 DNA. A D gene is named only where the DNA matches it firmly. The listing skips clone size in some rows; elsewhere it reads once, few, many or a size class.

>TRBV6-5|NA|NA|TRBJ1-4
CASSYSPGVEEKLFF
TGTGCCAGCAGTTACTCTCCGGGGGTAGAGGAAAAACTGTTTTTT
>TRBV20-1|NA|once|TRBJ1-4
CSAHRATNEKLFF
TGCAGTGCTCACAGGGCAACTAATGAAAAACTGTTTTTT
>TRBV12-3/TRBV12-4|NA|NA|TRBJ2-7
CASSPNMGSGYEQYF
TGTGCCAGCAGTCCGAATATGGGGTCGGGCTACGAGCAGTACTTC
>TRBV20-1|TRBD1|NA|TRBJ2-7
CSARSPGGVGSYEQYF
TGCAGTGCTAGATCCCCAGGGGGCGTGGGCTCCTACGAGCAGTACTTC
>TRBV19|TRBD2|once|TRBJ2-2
CASILAGGLPGELFF
TGTGCCAGTATCCTCGCGGGGGGCCTCCCCGGGGAGCTGTTTTTT
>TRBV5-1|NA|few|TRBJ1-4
CASSPGPTGEKLFF
TGCGCCAGCAGCCCAGGACCCACGGGAGAAAAACTGTTTTTT
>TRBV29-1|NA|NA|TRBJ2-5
CSAQKQGGETQYF
TGCAGCGCCCAAAAACAGGGGGGGGAGACCCAGTACTTC
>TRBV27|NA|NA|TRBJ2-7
CASSYRNVEEQYF
TGTGCCAGCAGTTACAGGAATGTGGAAGAGCAGTACTTC
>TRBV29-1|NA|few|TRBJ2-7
CSVVRAYEQYF
TGCAGCGTTGTAAGGGCCTACGAGCAGTACTTC
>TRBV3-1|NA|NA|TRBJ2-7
CASGGWRTGIPSYEQYF
TGTGCCAGCGGTGGTTGGCGAACTGGAATACCTAGCTACGAGCAGTACTTC
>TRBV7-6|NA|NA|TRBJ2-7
CASSLGLDTLQYF
TGTGCCAGCAGCTTAGGACTAGATACGTTGCAGTACTTC
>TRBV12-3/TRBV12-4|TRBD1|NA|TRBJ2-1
CASSPGGAGQFF
TGTGCCAGCAGTCCAGGGGGCGCGGGGCAGTTCTTC
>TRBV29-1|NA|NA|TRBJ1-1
CSVGGGIMNTEAFF
TGCAGCGTTGGGGGCGGGATCATGAACACTGAAGCTTTCTTT
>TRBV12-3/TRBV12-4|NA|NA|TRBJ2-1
CASISGDTRYNEQFF
TGTGCCAGCATTTCCGGGGACACCAGGTACAATGAGCAGTTCTTC
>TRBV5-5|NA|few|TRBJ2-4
CASSFGGKNIQYF
TGTGCCAGCAGCTTCGGGGGCAAAAACATTCAGTACTTC
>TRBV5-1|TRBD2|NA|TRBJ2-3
CASSIDGLASDTQYF
TGCGCCAGCAGCATCGACGGACTAGCTTCAGATACGCAGTATTTT
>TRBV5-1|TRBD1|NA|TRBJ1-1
CASSLMGTGSNTEAFF
TGCGCCAGCAGCTTGATGGGGACAGGGAGCAACACTGAAGCTTTCTTT
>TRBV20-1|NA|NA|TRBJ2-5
CSARGTEGGPETQYF
TGCAGTGCTAGAGGGACAGAAGGGGGGCCCGAGACCCAGTACTTC
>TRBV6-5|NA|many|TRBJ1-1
CASSYQQGNTEAFF
TGTGCCAGCAGTTACCAACAGGGGAACACTGAAGCTTTCTTT
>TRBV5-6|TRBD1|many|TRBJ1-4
CASSLKGAGGEKLFF
TGTGCCAGCAGCTTGAAGGGGGCCGGGGGGGAAAAACTGTTTTTT
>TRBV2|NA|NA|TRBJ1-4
CASTGAYNEKLFF
TGTGCCAGCACCGGGGCCTACAATGAAAAACTGTTTTTT
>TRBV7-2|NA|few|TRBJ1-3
CASSLEQASSGNTIYF
TGTGCCAGCAGCTTAGAACAGGCTTCCTCTGGAAACACCATATATTTT
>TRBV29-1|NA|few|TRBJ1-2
CSAEPQRNTNYGYTF
TGCAGCGCTGAACCACAGAGAAACACTAACTATGGCTACACCTTC
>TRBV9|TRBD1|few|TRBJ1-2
CASSVETGAYGYTF
TGTGCCAGCAGCGTCGAGACAGGGGCCTATGGCTACACCTTC
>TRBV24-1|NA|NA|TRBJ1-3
CATSDPTGSGNTIYF
TGTGCCACCAGTGACCCGACAGGCTCTGGAAACACCATATATTTT
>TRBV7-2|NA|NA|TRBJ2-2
CASSSPTSGTKNTGELFF
TGTGCCAGCAGCTCGCCCACTTCCGGGACCAAGAACACCGGGGAGCTGTTTTTT
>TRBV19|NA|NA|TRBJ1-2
CASRSPQWGARYGYTF
TGTGCCAGTAGAAGCCCCCAATGGGGGGCGCGGTATGGCTACACCTTC
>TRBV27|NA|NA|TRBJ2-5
CASSLGTDQYF
TGTGCCAGCAGTCTGGGGACGGACCAGTACTTC
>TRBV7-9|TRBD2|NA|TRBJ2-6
CASRFSGGHNVLTF
TGTGCCAGCAGGTTTAGCGGGGGCCACAACGTCCTGACTTTC
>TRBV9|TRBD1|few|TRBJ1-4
CASSLRTGLNEKLFF
TGTGCCAGCAGCTTACGGACAGGCCTCAATGAAAAACTGTTTTTT
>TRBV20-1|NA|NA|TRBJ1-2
CSARDFGGYTF
TGCAGTGCTAGAGATTTCGGAGGCTACACCTTC